This T cell receptor (beta chain) derives from a study of cytomegalovirus exposure and HLA in healthy donors. Study information: In terms of ancestry, the Caucasian-associated cluster contained roughly 80% of the approximately 400 genotyped donors.

The CDR3 is 17 amino acids. From germline, CDR1 is SGHVS and CDR2 FQNEAQ. The V gene end was trimmed by 3 bases and the J gene end by 6 bases; junction bases not matched to a gene: 13. Primers: 60 Vbeta forward and 13 Jbeta reverse. The assay was immunoSEQ multiplex PCR, and TCRdb's table has in-frame clones only and misses some. Among about 110,000 clones listed, roughly 80% were seen once. The TCR originated in a woman between 25 and 40 years old in good health and CMV-seronegative. The sequenced material came from PBMCs. The chain combines TRBV7-8 with TRBJ2-1; 8 bases fit TRBD1. The DNA of the CDR3 is TGTGCCAGCAGCTTTGGTTCAGGCAGGGGGCTCTCCAATGAGCAGTTCTTC. Translating it yields CASSFGSGRGLSNEQFF. Supplemented by reference TRBV7-8 and TRBJ2-1, the full variable domain reads GAGVSQSPRYKVAKRGQDVALRCDPISGHVSLFWYQQALGQGPEFLTYFQNEAQLDKSGLPSDRFFAERPEGSVSTLKIQRTQQEDSAVYLCASSFGSGRGLSNEQFFGPGTRLTVL.